This T cell receptor beta chain came from a study of cytomegalovirus exposure and HLA in healthy donors. Study results and limitations: Cytomegalovirus status was reportedly diagnosed by the classifier with high sensitivity and specificity. A later look showed TCR association rates differing by HLA locus, highest for DRB1 and lowest for HLA-C. Most subjects had HLA-A and HLA-B alleles reportedly predicted accurately by TCR beta sequences.

The CDR3 sequence is 16 residues long. V lost 0 bases, J lost 1 base, and 11 bases lay in between. CDR1 is SGHRS and CDR2 is YFSETQ in the germline V gene. On this clone itself: Its antigen is unknown.

The PCR made use of 60 Vbeta and 13 Jbeta primers. The table came from immunoSEQ multiplex PCR; TCRdb's copy has only in-frame clones and leaves some out. This sample's clone table lists about 52,000 clones. What was sequenced was PBMCs. The sequence came from a woman in her 50s in good health and CMV-seropositive. This chain links TRBV5-1 with TRBJ1-3, with D perhaps TRBD1 (6 bases). As DNA, the CDR3 is TGCGCCAGCAGCTTGGCCGTACAGGGATCTGGAAACACCATATATTTT. Its protein is CASSLAVQGSGNTIYF.